The 25 T cell receptor beta chains listed next were all sequenced from one sample in a study of blood T cell repertoires in COVID-19. Sequencing used immunoSEQ multiplex PCR; TCRdb keeps in-frame clones, though not all of them. Of 130,000 or so clones listed, under 90% are singletons. Sequencing was done on a sample of peripheral blood. Receptors were obtained from a woman aged 55-70 years with acute or convalescent COVID-19.

The chain employs TRBV30 and TRBJ1-5, with 8 positions matching TRBD1. The CDR3 contains 13 residues. CDR1 and CDR2 from the germline V gene are GTSNPN and SVGIG (reference sequence). The V segment lost 4 bases and the J segment 7 bases; nucleotides outside the gene matches: 6. The CDR3 DNA reads TGTGCCTGGACCTCAGGGGGCGGGCAGCCCCAGCATTTT. Translation: CAWTSGGGQPQHF. The full variable domain, its missing parts supplied by reference TRBV30 and TRBJ1-5, is SQTIHQWPATLVQPVGSPLSLECTVEGTSNPNLYWYRQAAGRGLQLLFYSVGIGQISSEVPQNLSASRPQDRQFILSSKKLLLSDSGFYLCAWTSGGGQPQHFGDGTRLSIL.

The rearrangement links TRBV5-1 to TRBJ2-7, with TRBD1 as a possible D gene (6 bases). CDR1 and CDR2 from the germline V gene are SGHRS and YFSETQ. This CDR3 is built from 15 residues. V lost 5 bases and J 5 bases, leaving 20 bases between the germline ends. The CDR3 DNA reads TGCGCCAGCAGAGGGGGATTCTCTGATACTAACGAGCAGTACTTC. Encoded protein: CASRGGFSDTNEQYF. The full variable domain, completed using reference TRBV5-1 and TRBJ2-7, is KAGVTQTPRYLIKTRGQQVTLSCSPISGHRSVSWYQQTPGQGLQFLFEYFSETQRNKGNFPGRFSGRQFSNSRSEMNVSTLELGDSALYLCASRGGFSDTNEQYFGPGTRLTVT.

This clone was detected once. The genes are TRBV18 and TRBJ1-1, with TRBD1 as a possible D gene (5 bases). Trimming left V 6 bases short and J 5 bases short, with 16 bases between. Germline lookup yields CDR1 KGHSH and CDR2 LQKENI. The CDR3 runs 14 residues. CDR3 sequence: CASSKAEQGTEAFF. The CDR3 coding sequence is TGTGCCAGCTCGAAGGCGGAGCAGGGAACTGAAGCTTTCTTT.

This chain connects TRBV7-3 to TRBJ1-6, with 8 bases fitting TRBD1. The CDR3 contains 14 residues. Trimming removed 6 bases from V and 8 bases from J; junction bases left unmatched: 6. Germline V CDR1 and CDR2: SGHTA, FQGTGA. Here the CDR3 reads CASSSGGQHSPLHF. The CDR3 DNA is TGTGCCAGCAGTTCAGGGGGCCAGCATTCACCCCTCCACTTT.

This clone was recorded a few times. V usage is TRBV4-1 and J usage is TRBJ1-2; TRBD1 matches 7 bases. The CDR3 has 13 amino acids. CDR1 MGHRA and CDR2 YSYEKL come from the germline V gene. The J segment lost 6 bases and the V segment lost 3 bases, leaving 4 bases of the junction unmatched. As DNA, the CDR3 is TGCGCCAGCAGCCAGGGGCAGGGGGATGGCTACACCTTC. As protein: CASSQGQGDGYTF.

The chain uses TRBV5-1 and TRBJ2-2; 7 bases fit TRBD1. Trimming cost V 4 bases and J 6 bases; bases outside gene matches: 6. The CDR3 covers 14 residues. The germline V gene has CDR1 SGHRS and CDR2 YFSETQ. CDR3 DNA sequence: TGCGCCAGCAGCGGCACAGGGGAATCCGGGGAGCTGTTTTTT. Amino acids: CASSGTGESGELFF.

Details on this clone: Other DNA sequences in this specimen translate into the identical CDR3. V usage is TRBV5-1 and J usage is TRBJ2-3; 8 bases are shared with TRBD2. This CDR3 spans 13 amino acids. Germline V gene data show CDR1 as SGHRS and CDR2 as YFSETQ. J lost 5 bases, V lost 4 bases, and 3 bases had no gene match. CDR3 sequence reads: CASSSGGGDTQYF. The CDR3 DNA sequence: TGCGCCAGCAGCAGCGGGGGTGGAGATACGCAGTATTTT.

This clone was seen a handful of times. V gene TRBV4-1 combines with J gene TRBJ2-2; the match to TRBD1 covers 9 bases. V dropped 3 bases and J dropped 6; count of bases not matched to a gene: 5. CDR1 and CDR2 from the germline V gene are MGHRA and YSYEKL. The CDR3 has 15 amino acids. CDR3 sequence (DNA): TGCGCCAGCAGCCAGCTGGGACAGGGTGCCGGGGAGCTGTTTTTT. It translates to CASSQLGQGAGELFF.

This clone was observed a few times. The V call is TRBV27, the J call TRBJ1-4, with D maybe TRBD1 (5 bases). CDR1 MNHEY and CDR2 SMNVEV come from the germline V gene (reference sequence). The CDR3 consists of 13 residues. The V gene lost 8 bases and the J gene lost 6 bases, with 13 bases spanning the gap. The CDR3 region has the DNA TGTGCCAGCCACTCACAACAGGATGAAAAACTGTTTTTT. Translating gives CASHSQQDEKLFF.

This clone was counted between two and nine times. The chain uses TRBV19 and TRBJ1-2; 7 bases fit TRBD1. With V trimmed by 2 bases and J by 2 bases, 8 bases remained unmatched. Germline lookup yields CDR1 LNHDA and CDR2 SQIVND (reference sequence). The CDR3 covers 16 residues. CDR3 sequence (DNA): TGTGCCAGTAGTATACGGAGACAGGGAACGAACTATGGCTACACCTTC. Translation: CASSIRRQGTNYGYTF.

V is TRBV6-5 and J is TRBJ1-3; D is unclear. Germline V gives CDR1 MNHEY, CDR2 SVGAGI. CDR3 size: 14 residues. V was cut by 4 bases and J by 0 bases, with 7 bases left in between. This chain's CDR3 is CASSSGFSGNTIYF. For the CDR3, the DNA is TGTGCCAGCAGTTCAGGATTCTCTGGAAACACCATATATTTT.

CDR3 residues: CASSDQGEKLFF. CDR3 sequence (DNA): TGTGCCAGCAGCGATCAGGGGGAAAAACTGTTTTTT. This chain joins TRBV7-9 and TRBJ1-4; D may be TRBD1 (6 bases). In germline, CDR1 is SEHNR, CDR2 FQNEAQ (reference sequence). This CDR3 comprises 12 residues. Trimming pared 5 bases from V and 8 bases from J, leaving 9 bases between.

CDR3 nucleotides: TGTGCCAGTAGTATCCAGGGAAGCTCACCCCTCCACTTT. Amino acids: CASSIQGSSPLHF. The chain joins TRBV19 to TRBJ1-6, with D tentatively TRBD1 (5 bases). V was shortened by 3 bases and J by 10 bases, with 10 bases between the two germline ends. The CDR3 has 13 amino acids. Germline V gives CDR1 LNHDA, CDR2 SQIVND (reference sequence). The full variable domain, with the rest looked up from reference TRBV19 and TRBJ1-6, is DGGITQSPKYLFRKEGQNVTLSCEQNLNHDAMYWYRQDPGQGLRLIYYSQIVNDFQKGDIAEGYSVSREKKESFPLTVTSAQKNPTAFYLCASSIQGSSPLHFGNGTRLTVT.

The chain employs TRBV28 and TRBJ2-7, with 8 nucleotides matching TRBD2. The CDR3 has 12 amino acids. Germline V lookup: CDR1 MDHEN, CDR2 SYDVKM. V lost 11 bases to trimming and J lost 3 bases; unmatched junction nucleotides: 6. The CDR3 reads CASRRGGYEQYV. The CDR3 DNA sequence: TGTGCCTCTCGTCGGGGGGGCTACGAGCAGTACGTC.

The V call is TRBV7-8, the J call TRBJ2-3; TRBD2 agrees at 7 bases. This CDR3 is built from 15 residues. Germline V gene sequence: CDR1 SGHVS, CDR2 FQNEAQ. V was pared by 5 bases and J by 2 bases, with 7 bases of the junction left unmatched. CDR3 nucleotide sequence: TGTGCCAGCAGCCTCCTAGCGGTACTCACAGATACGCAGTATTTT. Its translation: CASSLLAVLTDTQYF.

The rearrangement joins TRBV2 to TRBJ1-4; 7 bases align to TRBD1. V lost 4 bases and J lost 4; bases outside the gene matches: 3. The length of the CDR3 is 14 residues. Germline CDR1 reads SNHLY; CDR2 reads FYNNEI. For the CDR3, the DNA is TGTGCCAGCAGTGGCAGGGGGGTTAATGAAAAACTGTTTTTT. Translated: CASSGRGVNEKLFF.

This chain links TRBV18 with TRBJ1-1; D not certain. The germline V gene has CDR1 KGHSH and CDR2 LQKENI. The V and J ends lost 8 bases and 4 bases respectively, with 17 bases between them. The CDR3 consists of 14 residues. The CDR3 reads CASTPGVEATEAFF. CDR3 coding DNA: TGTGCCAGCACCCCCGGGGTCGAGGCCACTGAAGCTTTCTTT.

The chain recombines TRBV2 with TRBJ1-2, with TRBD1 as a possible D gene (6 bases). The V gene's germline CDR1 is SNHLY and CDR2 FYNNEI. Trimming removed 10 bases at V and 2 bases at J, with 14 bases between. The CDR3 loop spans 13 amino acids. This chain's CDR3 is CAILWTDNYGYTF. The DNA for the CDR3 is TGTGCCATTCTGTGGACAGACAACTATGGCTACACCTTC.

This chain links TRBV7-2 with TRBJ2-5; 8 bases map to TRBD2. Germline V gives CDR1 SGHTA, CDR2 FQGNSA. The CDR3 covers 16 residues. V shed 2 bases, J shed 4 bases, and the junction held 9 bases outside the gene matches. The CDR3 is CASSLMDGGAPETQYF. The CDR3 nucleotides are TGTGCCAGCAGCTTAATGGACGGGGGGGCGCCAGAGACCCAGTACTTC.

The chain recombines TRBV28 with TRBJ1-6, with 8 bases fitting TRBD1. V lost 4 bases, J lost 10 bases, and 9 bases stayed unmatched. This CDR3 has 15 amino acids. Germline CDR1 is MDHEN and CDR2 is SYDVKM. The CDR3 region is CASSSGQGFISPLHF. The DNA for the CDR3 is TGTGCCAGCAGTTCAGGACAGGGTTTTATATCACCCCTCCACTTT.

This chain's CDR3 is CASTVLRAGSVSGANVLTF. CDR3 bases: TGTGCCAGCACGGTCCTCCGTGCGGGGTCGGTCTCTGGGGCCAACGTCCTGACTTTC. The J gene is TRBJ2-6, the V gene TRBV11-2; maybe TRBD2 (6 bases). In germline, CDR1 is SGHAT, CDR2 FQNNGV. V was trimmed by 7 bases and J by 0 bases, leaving 22 bases between them. This CDR3 contains 19 residues.

The chain employs TRBV7-9 and TRBJ2-4; D gene ambiguous. V shed 4 bases and J shed 9 bases, with 16 bases lying between them. The CDR3 extends over 14 amino acids. CDR1 and CDR2 from the germline V gene are SEHNR and FQNEAQ (reference sequence). The CDR3 protein is CASSSLWALGIQYF. The CDR3 DNA sequence: TGTGCCAGCAGCTCCCTTTGGGCTCTGGGCATTCAGTACTTC. The entire variable domain, with the rest obtained from reference TRBV7-9 and TRBJ2-4, is as follows: DTGVSQNPRHKITKRGQNVTFRCDPISEHNRLYWYRQTLGQGPEFLTYFQNEAQLEKSRLLSDRFSAERPKGSFSTLEIQRTEQGDSAMYLCASSSLWALGIQYFGAGTRLSVL.

The V call is TRBV19, the J call TRBJ1-1; tentative D call: TRBD1 (5 bases). Trimming stripped 6 bases from V and 0 bases from J, with 8 bases between. The CDR3 loop spans 13 amino acids. The germline V gene has CDR1 LNHDA and CDR2 SQIVND (reference sequence). CDR3: CASRQEMNTEAFF. The CDR3 nucleotides read TGTGCCAGTAGACAGGAAATGAACACTGAAGCTTTCTTT.

J is TRBJ2-5 and V is TRBV24-1; 8 nucleotides match TRBD1. In germline, CDR1 is KGHDR, CDR2 SFDVKD. The CDR3 runs 16 residues. With 1 base clipped from V and 4 bases from J, the junction kept 7 bases outside the gene matches. The CDR3: CATSDFSRTGRETQYF. CDR3 bases: TGTGCCACCAGTGATTTCAGCCGGACAGGGCGAGAGACCCAGTACTTC.

The gene calls are TRBV15 and TRBJ1-1; 10 positions agree with TRBD1. This CDR3 region has 15 residues. V dropped 2 bases and J dropped 10; count of bases not matched to a gene: 10. The germline V gene encodes CDR1 LNHNV and CDR2 YYDKDF (reference sequence). CDR3 DNA sequence: TGTGCCACCAGCAGAACCCCCGGGACAGGGGAGGGAGCTTTCTTT. Its translation is CATSRTPGTGEGAFF.